The T cell receptor beta chain described here comes from a study of T cell responses to AZD1222 COVID-19 vaccine. On the study more broadly: Pooled together were second doses at about 4 or about 12 weeks. Findings and limits, study-wide: Spike-specific TCR depth and breadth grew after two AZD1222 doses. Mapped onto spike, vaccine-associated CD4 TCRs spanned it and were dominant at 160-218 and 743-854. Repertoire sampling was restricted to post-peak T cell response timepoints.

The protocol was immunoSEQ multiplex PCR, while the TCRdb copy is restricted to in-frame clones and leaves out a portion. The repertoire includes some 130,000 clones, approximately 85% of them detected once, and about 1.5% sits in the top ten. A note on this clone: Its antigen is still unknown.

Germline lookup yields CDR1 SGHNT and CDR2 YENEEA. V lost 1 base and J 7 bases, leaving 16 bases between the germline ends. The CDR3 contains 16 residues. V is TRBV11-3 and J is TRBJ1-4; TRBD1 might be the D (5 bases). This receptor was obtained from an adult in good health. The sequences come from peripheral blood, collected on day 0 of AZD1222 vaccination. The CDR3 DNA reads as TGTGCCAGCAGCTTAGGGGTCACAGGCTTACGTGAAAAACTGTTTTTT. Residues: CASSLGVTGLREKLFF.